This T cell receptor (beta chain) was captured in a study of T cells in tumors after PD-1 blockade. Across the whole study: Either cemiplimab 350 mg every 2 weeks or pembrolizumab 200 mg every 3 weeks was given. During anti-PD-1 treatment, some patients continued daily vismodegib 150 mg. Mean per blood sample: 95,000 to 130,000 templates (about 24,679-260,000), approximately 40,000 unique clonotypes.

The assay was immunoSEQ multiplex PCR, and TCRdb's table has in-frame clones only and misses some. The table has approximately 20,000 clones, roughly 80% seen once. The study, taken as a whole, reports: Some novel exhausted tumor clones appeared in pre-treatment blood, suggesting peripheral recruitment.

As to this clone: Its antigen remains unidentified.

There are 15 residues in the CDR3. This chain links TRBV12-2 with TRBJ1-2. TRBV12-2 is noted as a pseudogene. This sequence was found in a human donor with advanced basal cell or squamous cell carcinoma (not recorded which). Sequencing was performed on PBMCs, taken after anti-PD-1 therapy. This CDR3 reads CASRPITSTPMGYTF. In DNA, the CDR3 is TGTGCAAGTCGCCCCATAACCTCTACCCCCATGGGCTACACCTTC.